The 30 T cell receptor beta chains reported below all come from one sample, sequenced in a study of blood T cell repertoires in COVID-19. Assay: immunoSEQ multiplex PCR; the TCRdb copy retains only in-frame clones and omits some. Of about 130,000 clones in the sample, 70% to 90% were seen once. Sequencing used peripheral blood. The receptors come from a woman in her sixties with acute or convalescent COVID-19.

V is TRBV5-6 and J is TRBJ2-1, with TRBD1 as a possible D gene (6 bases). V dropped 0 bases and J dropped 9 bases, with 13 bases sitting between them. This CDR3 comprises 14 residues. From germline, CDR1 is SGHDT and CDR2 YYEEEE. This CDR3 reads CASSLAPTGSEQFF. CDR3 nucleotide sequence: TGTGCCAGCAGCTTGGCCCCAACAGGGAGTGAGCAGTTCTTC.

This chain joins TRBV19 and TRBJ2-1, with a possible D match to TRBD1 (6 bases). The CDR3 consists of 15 residues. CDR1 is LNHDA and CDR2 is SQIVND in the germline V gene (reference sequence). Trimming pared 6 bases from V and 0 bases from J, leaving 12 bases between. Written as DNA, the CDR3 is TGTGCCAGTAGAGATAGGGACACCTCCTACAATGAGCAGTTCTTC. This codes for CASRDRDTSYNEQFF.

This clone occurred once. The chain recombines TRBV7-9 with TRBJ2-3; maybe TRBD2 (6 bases). The CDR3 runs 15 residues. Trimming cost V 3 bases and J 1 base, with 11 bases left between them. CDR1 is SEHNR and CDR2 is FQNEAQ in the germline V gene (reference sequence). The CDR3 sequence: CASSFRRGRTDTQYF. DNA for the CDR3: TGTGCCAGCAGCTTCCGGAGGGGTCGCACAGATACGCAGTATTTT.

This clone was counted between two and nine times. The chain joins TRBV3-1 (or the pseudogene TRBV3-2) to TRBJ2-2, with a tentative D call TRBD2 (6 bases). Trimming took 4 bases from V and 7 from J, leaving 22 bases between them. CDR3 length: 17 residues. Germline CDR1 reads LGHDT; CDR2 reads YNNKEL (reference sequence). The CDR3 region has the DNA TGTGCCAGCAGCCCGACCTTATTTAGCGGCAACGGCGGGGAGCTGTTTTTT. Translated, it gives CASSPTLFSGNGGELFF.

This chain joins TRBV11-2 and TRBJ2-2, with TRBD1 identical over 7 bases. The CDR3 is 16 residues long. J was trimmed by 4 bases and V by 0 bases; bases with no gene match: 5. Germline V gene data show CDR1 as SGHAT and CDR2 as FQNNGV. In DNA, the CDR3 is TGTGCCAGCAGCTTAGAGCAGGGGGTAGGCACCGGGGAGCTGTTTTTT. It encodes CASSLEQGVGTGELFF. The complete variable domain, with remaining parts taken from reference TRBV11-2 and TRBJ2-2, reads EAGVAQSPRYKIIEKRQSVAFWCNPISGHATLYWYQQILGQGPKLLIQFQNNGVVDDSQLPKDRFSAERLKGVDSTLKIQPAKLEDSAVYLCASSLEQGVGTGELFFGEGSRLTVL.

CDR3 sequence (DNA): TGTGCCAGCAGACCCGCCGGGAACTACAATGAGCAGTTCTTC. Residues: CASRPAGNYNEQFF. The chain couples TRBV27 to TRBJ2-1; perhaps TRBD2 as D (5 bases). V lost 6 bases and J 3 bases, leaving 12 bases between the germline ends. The germline V gene has CDR1 MNHEY and CDR2 SMNVEV (reference sequence). This CDR3 has 14 residues.

This chain uses TRBV7-2 with TRBJ2-5; D is possibly TRBD2 (6 bases). This CDR3 comprises 15 residues. V was clipped by 5 bases and J by 5 bases, with 18 bases between them. Germline-derived CDR1 and CDR2 are SGHTA and FQGNSA. The CDR3 nucleotides read TGTGCCAGCAGCCCTAGAGGGCTAGCGAGGGAGACCCAGTACTTC. It encodes CASSPRGLARETQYF.

The chain joins TRBV28 to TRBJ1-4; TRBD1 matches 8 bases. CDR3 length: 14 residues. Germline loops: CDR1 MDHEN, CDR2 SYDVKM. V lost 6 bases to trimming and J lost 6 bases; unmatched junction nucleotides: 6. CDR3 sequence reads: CASSRRGRDEKLFF. The CDR3 coding sequence is TGTGCCAGCAGCCGCAGGGGGCGCGATGAAAAACTGTTTTTT.

The DNA for the CDR3 is TGTGCCAGCAGCTTGACACAGGGGGAAGCTTTCTTT. This encodes CASSLTQGEAFF. The chain carries TRBV5-6 and TRBJ1-1; TRBD1 matches at 7 bases. J was trimmed by 8 bases and V by 1 base; bases with no gene match: 2. The CDR3 is 12 residues long. From germline, CDR1 is SGHDT and CDR2 YYEEEE.

The chain recombines TRBV1 with TRBJ1-1. TRBV1 is given as a pseudogene. The CDR3 is 16 amino acids. The CDR3 sequence: CTSSHCLSWRKTEAFF. The CDR3 DNA follows: TGCACCAGCAGCCATTGCCTGTCCTGGAGAAAAACTGAAGCTTTCTTT.

V and J are TRBV2 and TRBJ1-2; 7 nucleotides line up with TRBD1. Germline-derived CDR1 and CDR2 are SNHLY and FYNNEI. This CDR3 region has 14 residues. V lost 3 bases, J lost 11 bases, and 12 bases stayed unmatched. The CDR3 nucleotides are TGTGCCAGCAGTGATGGATGGCAGGGGGATAGTTACACCTTC. Translation gives CASSDGWQGDSYTF.

This sequence joins TRBV4-2 and TRBJ2-1, with 9 nucleotides matching TRBD2. The CDR3 spans 17 residues. Germline V CDR1 and CDR2: LGHNA, YNFKEQ. V shed 0 bases and J 4 bases; nucleotides not matched to a gene: 7. DNA of the CDR3: TGTGCCAGCAGCCAAGAGGGGGCGGGAGGGCCTTACAATGAGCAGTTCTTC. It encodes CASSQEGAGGPYNEQFF.

This CDR3 is CASSDSIPGLPSTNEKLFF. CDR3 nucleotides: TGTGCCAGCAGCGACTCGATTCCGGGACTCCCGTCAACTAATGAAAAACTGTTTTTT. This chain uses TRBV2 with TRBJ1-4, with a possible D match to TRBD1 (5 bases). Trimming removed 6 bases at V and 0 bases at J, with 23 bases between. In germline, CDR1 is SNHLY, CDR2 FYNNEI. CDR3 length: 19 amino acids.

This chain connects TRBV6-5 to TRBJ2-7; D perhaps matches TRBD2 (5 bases). The V gene lost 6 bases and the J gene lost 6 bases, with 12 bases spanning the gap. The V gene's germline CDR1 is MNHEY and CDR2 SVGAGI. This CDR3 has 12 amino acids. CDR3 region: CASRHPTSEQYF. The CDR3 DNA reads as TGTGCCAGCAGACATCCTACTAGCGAGCAGTACTTC.

The chain has TRBV20-1 and TRBJ1-2, with D possibly matching TRBD1 (5 bases). The CDR3 extends over 11 amino acids. Germline assignment: CDR1 DFQATT and CDR2 SNEGSKA (reference sequence). V was pared by 3 bases and J by 12 bases, with 14 bases between. CDR3: CSASRGSFHTF. The CDR3 DNA sequence: TGCAGTGCTAGTAGGGGATCCTTCCACACCTTC.

This clone was seen only once. The rearrangement joins TRBV5-4 to TRBJ2-1; no definite D call. Germline values: CDR1 SGHNT, CDR2 YYREEE (reference sequence). Trimming removed 1 base at V and 6 bases at J, with 8 bases between. The CDR3 consists of 13 residues. The CDR3 sequence: CASSLSEINEQFF. CDR3 coding DNA: TGTGCCAGCAGCTTGTCTGAGATCAATGAGCAGTTCTTC.

The V and J genes are TRBV5-1 and TRBJ2-5; 14 bases are shared with TRBD2. The CDR3 sequence is 15 residues long. CDR1 is SGHRS, CDR2 YFSETQ, per germline. J lost 5 bases, V lost 4 bases, and 4 bases had no gene match. The CDR3 DNA sequence: TGCGCCAGCAGCCCGGGACTAGCGGGAGTCGAGACCCAGTACTTC. Translation gives CASSPGLAGVETQYF. The full variable domain, its missing parts supplied by reference TRBV5-1 and TRBJ2-5, is KAGVTQTPRYLIKTRGQQVTLSCSPISGHRSVSWYQQTPGQGLQFLFEYFSETQRNKGNFPGRFSGRQFSNSRSEMNVSTLELGDSALYLCASSPGLAGVETQYFGPGTRLLVL.

The chain couples TRBV6-5 to TRBJ1-5, with a possible D match to TRBD1 (5 bases). V dropped 5 bases and J dropped 0 bases, with 11 bases sitting between them. The CDR3 totals 15 residues. The germline CDR1 and CDR2 sequences are MNHEY and SVGAGI. CDR3 DNA sequence: TGTGCCAGCAGTCTCGGACACTATAGCAATCAGCCCCAGCATTTT. It yields the protein CASSLGHYSNQPQHF.

This chain joins TRBV5-1 and TRBJ2-5; 9 bases are a match to TRBD1. CDR1 and CDR2 from the germline V gene are SGHRS and YFSETQ. This CDR3 region has 16 residues. The J segment lost 2 bases and the V segment lost 4 bases, leaving 9 bases of the junction unmatched. CDR3 in DNA: TGCGCCAGCAGCCGAGAGGACAGGGGAGGGCAAGAGACCCAGTACTTC. The encoded protein is CASSREDRGGQETQYF.

The chain uses TRBV18 and TRBJ1-5; D uncertain. Trimming took 4 bases from V and 0 from J, leaving 7 bases between them. Germline CDR1 is KGHSH and CDR2 is LQKENI. The CDR3 covers 14 residues. The CDR3 bases are TGTGCCAGCTCACTCTACTATAGCAATCAGCCCCAGCATTTT. It is translated as CASSLYYSNQPQHF.

This chain connects TRBV20-1 to TRBJ1-4; D gene uncertain. Looked up from germline, CDR1 is DFQATT and CDR2 is SNEGSKA (reference sequence). The germline V and J ends were trimmed by 3 bases and 4 bases, with 12 bases remaining between them. The CDR3 contains 14 residues. The CDR3 loop is CSASGTDNNEKLFF. The CDR3 region has the DNA TGCAGTGCTAGTGGAACAGACAATAATGAAAAACTGTTTTTT.

The rearrangement uses TRBV6-5 and TRBJ1-2; D remains unclear. V lost 0 bases and J 4 bases, leaving 15 bases between the germline ends. This CDR3 region has 16 residues. Germline V lookup: CDR1 MNHEY, CDR2 SVGAGI. CDR3 protein: CASSYSSSGIPYGYTF. The CDR3 DNA is TGTGCCAGCAGTTACTCATCGTCGGGAATTCCCTATGGCTACACCTTC.

V usage is TRBV12-3 or TRBV12-4 and J usage is TRBJ1-4; TRBD1 agrees at 7 bases. This CDR3 has 12 amino acids. Losses at the gene ends were 8 bases for V and 8 bases for J; bases not matched to a gene: 5. CDR3 residues: CASGTVGEKLFF. DNA for the CDR3: TGTGCCAGCGGGACAGTCGGGGAAAAACTGTTTTTT.

V and J are TRBV7-6 and TRBJ2-1; 12 nucleotides align to TRBD2. The germline V gene encodes CDR1 SGHVS and CDR2 FNYEAQ. V gave up 3 bases and J gave up 0 bases; unmatched junction bases: 3. The CDR3 sequence is 17 residues long. The CDR3 loop is CASSLTSGSYSYNEQFF. The CDR3 region has the DNA TGTGCCAGCAGCTTGACTAGCGGGAGTTACTCCTACAATGAGCAGTTCTTC.

There are a few counts of this clone. The gene calls are TRBV28 and TRBJ1-2; 9 positions match TRBD1. The length of the CDR3 is 16 residues. CDR1 and CDR2 from the germline V gene are MDHEN and SYDVKM. Trimming at V came to 4 bases and at J to 2 bases, leaving 8 bases not matched to a gene. CDR3 residues: CASSSAGQGRNYGYTF. The CDR3 region has the DNA TGTGCCAGCAGTTCGGCGGGACAGGGAAGGAACTATGGCTACACCTTC.

DNA of the CDR3: TGTGCCAGCAGTGCCTTAGCGGGAGCCGATGAGCAGTTCTTC. It is translated as CASSALAGADEQFF. The chain couples TRBV28 to TRBJ2-1, with TRBD2 identical over 9 bases. Germline V gene sequence: CDR1 MDHEN, CDR2 SYDVKM. V gave up 5 bases and J gave up 8 bases; unmatched junction bases: 7. This CDR3 is built from 14 residues.

The gene calls are TRBV9 and TRBJ1-3; TRBD1 might be the D (5 bases). Germline lookup yields CDR1 SGDLS and CDR2 YYNGEE. V lost 1 base and J 8 bases, leaving 19 bases between the germline ends. CDR3 length: 16 residues. CDR3 nucleotide sequence: TGTGCCAGCAGCGTACTTCCAATCCAGGGCGGAGACACCATATATTTT. Residues: CASSVLPIQGGDTIYF.

The gene calls are TRBV13 and TRBJ2-3, with 8 bases aligning to TRBD2. The CDR3 length is 15 residues. The ends lost 5 bases at V and 2 bases at J; junction bases unmatched: 6. Germline CDR1 and CDR2: PRHDT and FYEKMQ (reference sequence). The CDR3 reads CASSPTSGYTDTQYF. CDR3 in DNA: TGTGCCAGCAGCCCCACTAGCGGCTACACAGATACGCAGTATTTT.

This CDR3 reads CATSMEFGSNQPQHF. Written as DNA, the CDR3 is TGTGCCACCAGCATGGAGTTCGGAAGCAATCAGCCCCAGCATTTT. V usage is TRBV15 and J usage is TRBJ1-5; D remains unclear. This CDR3 contains 15 residues. Trimming removed 4 bases from V and 1 base from J, with 11 bases in between. Germline V gives CDR1 LNHNV, CDR2 YYDKDF (reference sequence).

The rearrangement uses TRBV5-1 and TRBJ2-3, with D possibly matching TRBD1 (6 bases). V lost 2 bases, J lost 2 bases, and 9 bases lay in between. The CDR3 length is 14 residues. In germline, CDR1 is SGHRS, CDR2 YFSETQ. The CDR3 DNA follows: TGCGCCAGCAGCTTTCAGGGGTACACAGATACGCAGTATTTT. This translates into CASSFQGYTDTQYF.